This record concerns one T cell receptor beta chain sequence. Its antigen remains unidentified. The data stem from a study of persistence of HIV-infected CD4 T cells. Study information: Isolated cells were CMV- and HIV-1 Gag-responding CD4+ T cells. Study results and caveats: TCR oligoclonality correlated with proviral oligoclonality in the same sorted populations. Compared with CD3/CD28-stimulated cells, CMV- and Gag-responding cells showed lower TCRbeta richness.

Stimulation used 8.5 to 10 ug/mL lysate from CMV-infected fibroblasts. CD40L-negative CD69-negative CD45RO-high memory CD4+ T cells were sorted as populations depleted of antigen-responding cells. This was the immunoSEQ version 4 assay in survey mode. Clones were sequenced by immunoSEQ multiplex PCR, and TCRdb holds only the in-frame ones, with some missing. The sample lists tens of thousands of clones, 70% to 80% occurring once. This receptor was obtained from an adult man with HIV who was CMV-seropositive. The specimen comprised CD4+ T cells sorted from PBMCs after roughly 18-hour stimulation, sampled from a patient who received antiretroviral therapy.

The CDR3 spells CASSPRGTGTSRWPQHF. The CDR3 DNA reads as TGTGCCAGCAGTCCCCGAGGGACAGGGACCTCCCGATGGCCCCAGCATTTT. This chain links TRBV6-6 with TRBJ1-5, with 9 bases identical to TRBD1. The V segment lost 5 bases and the J segment 9 bases; nucleotides outside the gene matches: 17. The germline V gene encodes CDR1 MNHNY and CDR2 SVGAGI (reference sequence). CDR3 length: 17 amino acids.